This T cell receptor (beta chain) was retrieved from a study of shared clonotypes between healthy human individuals. Trimming took 6 bases from V and 8 from J, leaving 13 bases between them. CDR1 is DFQATT, CDR2 SNEGSKA, per germline (reference sequence). The CDR3 has 11 amino acids. Naivety among CD8 cells was defined by CD45RO negativity and positive CCR7 selection, thereby excluding terminally differentiated effector memory CD45RA+ cells. The repertoire was sequenced with immunoSEQ multiplex PCR; TCRdb's copy has only in-frame clones and lacks some. The sample contains under 700,000 clones, 85% to 95% of which appear only once.

This receptor was obtained from a woman aged 25 to 39 in good health. The rearrangement joins TRBV20-1 to TRBJ1-2; D might be TRBD1 (6 bases). Sequencing was carried out using naive CD8+ T cells sorted from blood. Written as DNA, the CDR3 is TGCAGTGCCTCAGGGGAGTCAGGCTACACCTTC. It yields the protein CSASGESGYTF.